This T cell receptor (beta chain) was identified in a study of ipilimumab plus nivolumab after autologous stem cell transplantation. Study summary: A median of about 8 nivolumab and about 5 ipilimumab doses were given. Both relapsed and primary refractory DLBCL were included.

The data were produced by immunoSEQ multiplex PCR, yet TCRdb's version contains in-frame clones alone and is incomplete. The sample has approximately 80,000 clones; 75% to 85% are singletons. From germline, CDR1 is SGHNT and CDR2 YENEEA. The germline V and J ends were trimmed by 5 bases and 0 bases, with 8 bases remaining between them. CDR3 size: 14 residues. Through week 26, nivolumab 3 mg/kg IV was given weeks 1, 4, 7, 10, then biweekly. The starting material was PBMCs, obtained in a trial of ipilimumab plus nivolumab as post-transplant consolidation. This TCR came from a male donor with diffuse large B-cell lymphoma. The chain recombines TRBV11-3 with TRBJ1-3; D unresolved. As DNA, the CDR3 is TGTGCCAGCAGCCATCAGGACTCTGGAAACACCATATATTTT. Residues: CASSHQDSGNTIYF.